The 18 T cell receptor beta chains below come from one sample, sequenced in a study of Ad26.COV2.S vaccination and SARS-CoV-2 variants. Treatment defined: some 20 received Ad26.COV2.S at low or high dose, single or two shots; five or six received placebo; per-sample allocation not given. At day 63 after the first vaccine or placebo injection, samples were drawn. Produced via immunoSEQ multiplex PCR; TCRdb's table is partial and in-frame only. The sample has 250,000 to 300,000 clones, more than 75% seen once. Material: peripheral blood, obtained in a trial of Ad26.COV2.S vaccine versus placebo. The receptors were sampled from a person aged 18-65 years who received the Ad26.COV2.S COVID-19 vaccine or a placebo.

CDR3 nucleotide sequence: TGTGCCAGCAGCCAATTCGGACAGACCTACGAGCAGTACTTC. Amino acid sequence: CASSQFGQTYEQYF. The chain is built from TRBV3-1 (or the pseudogene TRBV3-2) and TRBJ2-7; weak D call: TRBD1 (6 bases). The CDR3 contains 14 residues. Per germline, CDR1 LGHDT and CDR2 YNNKEL (reference sequence). The germline V and J ends were trimmed by 2 bases and 2 bases, with 10 bases remaining between them.

The chain carries TRBV4-1 and TRBJ2-7; 9 nucleotides align to TRBD1. Trimming cost V 4 bases and J 6 bases; bases outside gene matches: 10. Germline CDR1 reads MGHRA; CDR2 reads YSYEKL. This CDR3 comprises 15 residues. This CDR3 is CASSRPGTGLVEQYF. The CDR3 coding sequence is TGCGCCAGCAGCCGGCCCGGGACAGGGCTGGTCGAGCAGTACTTC.

This clone was seen once. The rearrangement uses TRBV5-1 and TRBJ2-3; D is undetermined. The CDR3 has 14 amino acids. The germline gives CDR1 SGHRS, CDR2 YFSETQ. V lost 0 bases and J lost 7, with 12 bases in between. In nucleotides, the CDR3 is TGCGCCAGCAGCTTGGAGGGCTCGGAAAATACGCAGTATTTT. Amino acid sequence: CASSLEGSENTQYF.

Here the CDR3 DNA reads TGTGCCAGCAGCCCCCCCCGTACCAATTCACCCCTCCACTTT. Protein: CASSPPRTNSPLHF. This chain uses TRBV7-8 with TRBJ1-6; D not certain. The CDR3 consists of 14 residues. The germline CDR1 and CDR2 sequences are SGHVS and FQNEAQ. Trimming took off 5 bases at V and 7 bases at J, with 12 bases between the two ends.

In its sample, this clone was seen a few times. The V and J genes are TRBV6-2 or TRBV6-3 and TRBJ1-2; D unclear. Per germline, CDR1 MNHEY and CDR2 SVGEGT. V lost 2 bases, J lost 7 bases, and 5 bases lay in between. The CDR3 runs 11 residues. The CDR3 protein is CASSYPLGYTF. DNA of the CDR3: TGTGCCAGCAGTTACCCTCTTGGCTACACCTTC.

The chain carries TRBV7-2 and TRBJ2-5, with TRBD2 matching 16 bases. The junction had 9 bases not matched to a gene; V was cut back by 3 bases and J by 14 bases. Germline loops: CDR1 SGHTA, CDR2 FQGNSA. The CDR3 is made up of 15 amino acids. The CDR3 here is CASSLALGTSGGEYF. CDR3 sequence (DNA): TGTGCCAGCAGCTTGGCCCTAGGGACTAGCGGGGGGGAATACTTC. Full variable domain (remainder filled in from reference TRBV7-2 and TRBJ2-5): GAGVSQSPSNKVTEKGKDVELRCDPISGHTALYWYRQSLGQGLEFLIYFQGNSAPDKSGLPSDRFSAERTGGSVSTLTIQRTQQEDSAVYLCASSLALGTSGGEYFGPGTRLLVL.

The chain employs TRBV6-6 and TRBJ2-1, with D unresolved. This CDR3 is 12 amino acids long. V shed 6 bases and J shed 8 bases, with 11 bases lying between them. CDR1 and CDR2 (germline): MNHNY, SVGAGI (reference sequence). CDR3 loop: CASSLYEDEQFF. The CDR3 region has the DNA TGTGCCAGCAGCCTCTACGAAGATGAGCAGTTCTTC.

This clone appeared once. The V gene is TRBV6-2 or TRBV6-3, the J gene TRBJ1-2; 11 bases line up with TRBD1. The V gene end was trimmed by 4 bases and the J gene end by 7 bases; junction bases not matched to a gene: 8. From germline, CDR1 is MNHEY and CDR2 SVGEGT. The CDR3 covers 15 residues. The CDR3 nucleotides read TGTGCCAGCAGTTCGCCGGGACAGGGGGACTTTGGCTACACCTTC. Protein: CASSSPGQGDFGYTF.

For this clone: Other DNA sequences in this specimen translate into the identical CDR3. CDR3 region: CSASSGRLEQYF. As DNA, the CDR3 is TGCAGTGCTAGTAGCGGTCGGTTGGAGCAGTACTTC. The chain joins TRBV20-1 to TRBJ2-7; D might be TRBD2 (6 bases). This CDR3 is built from 12 residues. CDR1 and CDR2 from the germline V gene are DFQATT and SNEGSKA (reference sequence). Trimming took 3 bases from V and 7 from J, leaving 13 bases between them.

The chain joins TRBV6-5 to TRBJ1-5; D is perhaps TRBD1 (5 bases). Trimming cost V 8 bases and J 1 base, with 12 bases left between them. CDR1 is MNHEY, CDR2 SVGAGI, per germline. The CDR3 is 14 residues long. The CDR3 here is CASRGPGSNQPQHF. CDR3 nucleotide sequence: TGTGCCAGCCGGGGCCCAGGGAGCAATCAGCCCCAGCATTTT.

The chain is built from TRBV9 and TRBJ2-3; tentatively, D is TRBD2 (5 bases). The CDR3 extends over 14 amino acids. Germline loops: CDR1 SGDLS, CDR2 YYNGEE. V lost 0 bases to trimming and J lost 4 bases, with 9 bases between them. CDR3 amino acids: CASSVALVADTQYF. The CDR3, as DNA: TGTGCCAGCAGCGTAGCACTAGTGGCAGATACGCAGTATTTT.

The chain uses TRBV15 and TRBJ2-2, with 8 bases aligning to TRBD1. Germline V gene lookup returns CDR1 LNHNV and CDR2 YYDKDF (reference sequence). This CDR3 is built from 16 residues. Germline trimming cut 3 bases from V and 0 bases from J; bases unmatched to any gene: 3. CDR3 in amino acids: CATSRDRVANTGELFF. In DNA, the CDR3 is TGTGCCACCAGCAGGGACAGGGTGGCGAACACCGGGGAGCTGTTTTTT.

The genes are TRBV15 and TRBJ1-6, with TRBD1 matching over 7 bases. Germline V gene sequence: CDR1 LNHNV, CDR2 YYDKDF (reference sequence). The CDR3 runs 15 residues. V was pared by 2 bases and J by 7 bases, with 5 bases of the junction left unmatched. CDR3 sequence: CATSRTGQTNSPLHF. CDR3 bases: TGTGCCACCAGCAGAACGGGACAGACGAATTCACCCCTCCACTTT.

V gene TRBV27 combines with J gene TRBJ2-5, with 9 positions matching TRBD1. J was trimmed by 6 bases and V by 5 bases; bases with no gene match: 10. CDR3 size: 15 residues. CDR1 and CDR2 from the germline V gene are MNHEY and SMNVEV (reference sequence). DNA of the CDR3: TGTGCCAGCAGTCCCTTCCGGGACAGGGTACAGACCCAGTACTTC. Translation gives CASSPFRDRVQTQYF.

The chain has TRBV4-3 and TRBJ2-5; 10 nucleotides agree with TRBD1. CDR3 length: 18 amino acids. The V gene end was trimmed by 0 bases and the J gene end by 4 bases; junction bases not matched to a gene: 11. Germline V gives CDR1 LGHNA, CDR2 YSLEER. This CDR3 reads CASSQDKAGQGLRETQYF. The DNA for the CDR3 is TGCGCCAGCAGCCAAGATAAGGCGGGACAGGGGTTGCGAGAGACCCAGTACTTC.

The rearrangement uses TRBV19 and TRBJ1-2; D gene uncertain. Germline-derived CDR1 and CDR2 are LNHDA and SQIVND (reference sequence). The CDR3 is 15 residues long. V lost 0 bases to trimming and J lost 0 bases, with 8 bases between them. This CDR3 reads CASSIDQYPNYGYTF. CDR3 bases: TGTGCCAGTAGTATAGACCAGTACCCTAACTATGGCTACACCTTC.

The V gene is TRBV29-1, the J gene TRBJ2-2, with TRBD1 identical over 10 bases. Germline V gene sequence: CDR1 SQVTM, CDR2 ANQGSEA. The CDR3 is 15 residues long. Germline trimming cut 3 bases from V and 6 bases from J; bases unmatched to any gene: 7. The CDR3 protein is CSVDRGTGVPGELFF. CDR3 DNA sequence: TGCAGCGTTGACCGCGGGACAGGGGTGCCCGGGGAGCTGTTTTTT.

The chain links TRBV4-1 to TRBJ1-4; no clear D. CDR1 and CDR2 (germline): MGHRA, YSYEKL. The germline V and J ends were trimmed by 7 bases and 5 bases, with 11 bases remaining between them. CDR3 length equals 13 residues. The CDR3 sequence is CASTSVGNEKLFF. Written as DNA, the CDR3 is TGCGCCAGCACCTCAGTCGGGAATGAAAAACTGTTTTTT.